Presented here are 16 T cell receptor beta chains from one specimen sequenced in a study of neoadjuvant anti-PD-1 for oral cavity cancer. Sequencing was performed with immunoSEQ multiplex PCR; in TCRdb, only in-frame clones are kept and a portion is missing. Of around 20,000 clones in the sample, approximately 72% were seen once. The specimen was PBMCs, collected before nivolumab (anti-PD-1) treatment. Source of these receptors: a person aged 35-80 years with oral cavity squamous cell carcinoma.

This clone has just a few counts. The V gene is TRBV5-1, the J gene TRBJ2-5; 12 nucleotides agree with TRBD2. The junction had 6 bases not matched to a gene; V was cut back by 1 base and J by 2 bases. CDR3 size: 17 residues. CDR1 and CDR2 (germline): SGHRS, YFSETQ. For the CDR3, the DNA is TGCGCCAGCAGCTTGTCCCACGGACTAGCGGGGCAAGAGACCCAGTACTTC. Its translation: CASSLSHGLAGQETQYF.

This chain connects TRBV4-1 to TRBJ2-1; 12 nucleotides agree with TRBD2. The trim removed 6 bases at V and 1 base at J, leaving 4 bases unmatched. Germline V lookup: CDR1 MGHRA, CDR2 YSYEKL. This CDR3 contains 16 residues. In DNA form, the CDR3 reads TGCGCCAGCAGACGGACTAGCGGGGATTCCTACAATGAGCAGTTCTTC. Translated, it gives CASRRTSGDSYNEQFF.

The rearrangement links TRBV6-5 to TRBJ1-5, with D uncertain. This CDR3 has 15 residues. Germline lookup yields CDR1 MNHEY and CDR2 SVGAGI. V lost 6 bases to trimming and J lost 0 bases, with 12 bases between them. CDR3 nucleotides: TGTGCCAGCAGCCCGGGTAGATCTAGCAATCAGCCCCAGCATTTT. The encoded protein is CASSPGRSSNQPQHF.

This chain uses TRBV19 with TRBJ2-1, with a weak D call TRBD1 (6 bases). Trimming stripped 3 bases from V and 8 bases from J, with 14 bases between. Germline V gives CDR1 LNHDA, CDR2 SQIVND (reference sequence). The CDR3 runs 14 residues. The CDR3 sequence is CASSMQGTRYEQFF. CDR3 DNA: TGTGCCAGTAGTATGCAGGGGACCCGCTATGAGCAGTTCTTC.

This chain joins TRBV28 and TRBJ1-2; 8 bases fit TRBD1. This CDR3 spans 13 amino acids. V gave up 2 bases and J gave up 4 bases; unmatched junction bases: 0. The V gene's germline CDR1 is MDHEN and CDR2 SYDVKM. CDR3 sequence reads: CASSLDRGYGYTF. CDR3 bases: TGTGCCAGCAGTTTAGACAGGGGCTATGGCTACACCTTC.

The rearrangement joins TRBV2 to TRBJ1-2; D not resolved. From germline, CDR1 is SNHLY and CDR2 FYNNEI. CDR3 size: 16 residues. The V and J ends lost 5 bases and 4 bases respectively, with 20 bases between them. The CDR3 sequence is CASSPTPAGTVYGYTF. CDR3 nucleotide sequence: TGTGCCAGCAGTCCAACCCCGGCAGGCACCGTCTATGGCTACACCTTC.

The J gene is TRBJ1-1, the V gene TRBV5-1, with 7 bases matching TRBD1. CDR1 is SGHRS and CDR2 is YFSETQ in the germline V gene. This CDR3 region has 14 residues. V dropped 4 bases and J dropped 1; count of bases not matched to a gene: 4. The DNA for the CDR3 is TGCGCCAGCAGCCCTAGGACAGGGAACACTGAAGCTTTCTTT. This translates into CASSPRTGNTEAFF.

The chain has TRBV7-8 and TRBJ2-5, with 10 bases aligning to TRBD2. Germline V lookup: CDR1 SGHVS, CDR2 FQNEAQ. The junction had 3 bases not matched to a gene; V was cut back by 3 bases and J by 5 bases. CDR3 size: 14 residues. The CDR3 is CASSFLLAGETQYF. The CDR3 coding sequence is TGTGCCAGCAGCTTTTTACTAGCGGGGGAGACCCAGTACTTC.

The rearrangement uses TRBV7-2 and TRBJ2-3; the D is unclear. The CDR3 spans 14 residues. V gave up 2 bases and J gave up 1 base, with 7 bases separating them. The germline CDR1 and CDR2 sequences are SGHTA and FQGNSA. DNA for the CDR3: TGTGCCAGCAGCTTAAGTGGGGGCACAGATACGCAGTATTTT. As protein: CASSLSGGTDTQYF.

The CDR3 DNA reads TGTGCCAGCAGCTCACCGTGGGGGGCTGGGGCCAACGTCCTGACTTTC. It yields the protein CASSSPWGAGANVLTF. The V gene is TRBV11-1, the J gene TRBJ2-6, with D perhaps matching TRBD2 (6 bases). V lost 4 bases, J lost 2 bases, and 12 bases lay in between. The germline V gene encodes CDR1 SGHAT and CDR2 FQDESV (reference sequence). The CDR3 contains 16 residues.

This chain links TRBV28 with TRBJ2-7; D might be TRBD1 (5 bases). CDR1 is MDHEN and CDR2 is SYDVKM in the germline V gene. V was cut by 5 bases and J by 6 bases, with 32 bases left in between. The length of the CDR3 is 19 residues. DNA for the CDR3: TGTGCCAGCAGTCCAACCCCCCCTCCGAATAGTGCCGTAAGGGGCGAGCAGTACTTC. It specifies CASSPTPPPNSAVRGEQYF.

The rearrangement uses TRBV15 and TRBJ2-1; 7 bases fit TRBD2. CDR3 length: 16 amino acids. J lost 0 bases, V lost 0 bases, and 2 bases had no gene match. Germline loops: CDR1 LNHNV, CDR2 YYDKDF (reference sequence). The CDR3 coding sequence is TGTGCCACCAGCAGAGAGGGCGGGAGCTCCTACAATGAGCAGTTCTTC. The encoded protein is CATSREGGSSYNEQFF.

V and J are TRBV28 and TRBJ1-2, with 11 bases identical to TRBD1. The CDR3 has 14 amino acids. Germline V gene data show CDR1 as MDHEN and CDR2 as SYDVKM. The J segment lost 7 bases and the V segment lost 6 bases, leaving 7 bases of the junction unmatched. The CDR3 region is CASREPGQGGGYTF. The CDR3 nucleotides read TGTGCCAGCAGAGAACCGGGACAGGGGGGTGGCTACACCTTC.

CDR3 residues: CASSQAGTGAYNEQFF. CDR3 nucleotide sequence: TGTGCCAGCAGCCAAGCAGGGACAGGGGCATACAATGAGCAGTTCTTC. The chain is built from TRBV14 and TRBJ2-1; 10 bases are shared with TRBD1. The CDR3 is 16 residues long. The germline gives CDR1 SGHDN, CDR2 FVKESK. V dropped 1 base and J dropped 4; count of bases not matched to a gene: 4.

The chain joins TRBV5-6 to TRBJ1-1, with D tentatively TRBD1 (6 bases). The V gene lost 0 bases and the J gene lost 1 base, with 16 bases spanning the gap. The CDR3 covers 17 residues. Germline lookup yields CDR1 SGHDT and CDR2 YYEEEE. CDR3 region: CASSLGLGGTSNTEAFF. The CDR3 nucleotides are TGTGCCAGCAGCTTGGGTTTAGGGGGGACATCGAACACTGAAGCTTTCTTT.

The chain employs TRBV5-4 and TRBJ2-7; D not resolved. Germline lookup yields CDR1 SGHNT and CDR2 YYREEE (reference sequence). Trimming stripped 0 bases from V and 4 bases from J, with 11 bases between. The CDR3 is 14 residues long. The CDR3 reads CASSLADSTYEQYF. As DNA, the CDR3 is TGTGCCAGCAGCTTGGCGGATTCCACTTACGAGCAGTACTTC.